This T cell receptor (beta chain) was sequenced during a study of shared clonotypes between healthy human individuals. Background on the study: Serving as donors were a couple of women and a few men, whose ages spanned 18 to 49. Per donor, CD8 memory used one plate, CD8 naive used two, CD4 memory used three and CD4 naive used three. General study points: Roughly 5% of naive CD4 clonotypes were common to a handful of donors.

The naive CD8 population came from CD45RO-negative cells selected for CCR7, without terminally differentiated effector memory CD45RA+ cells. Details on this clone: Antigen unknown.

Germline values: CDR1 SEHNR, CDR2 FQNEAQ (reference sequence). The V and J ends lost 1 base and 4 bases respectively, with 10 bases between them. The CDR3 runs 15 residues. At deep level, the assay was performed. Libraries were prepared by immunoSEQ multiplex PCR; TCRdb keeps only in-frame clonotypes and omits some of them. The sample shows about 2 million clones, over 85% of them seen only once. The chain recombines TRBV7-9 with TRBJ2-2; D might be TRBD1 or TRBD2, each matching 5 bases. The receptor was derived from a man younger than 35 in good health. The sequencing sample was made of naive CD8+ T cells sorted from blood. The CDR3 DNA reads TGTGCCAGCAGCTTAGGGGGCGGGCCCACCGGGGAGCTGTTTTTT. Translated: CASSLGGGPTGELFF.